What follows is one T cell receptor beta chain and its context. What antigen it recognizes has not been identified. One base away there is no much larger clone; base qualities are not given. The immunoSEQ Assay, a bias-controlled multiplex PCR, was used to amplify TCRbeta CDR3 regions from genomic DNA. In the authors' own workflow: Within the assay, amplification of reference gene primers was used to estimate how many nucleated cells each sample contained. To quantify the absolute abundance of each unique TCRbeta CDR3 rearrangement, sequence reads were collapsed and filtered. For each sample, productive Simpson clonality was calculated as the square root of Simpson's diversity index across productive rearrangements. TCRdb took over this immuneACCESS table, retaining in-frame rearrangements with V and J assigned. Such tables are incomplete; in checked studies, under half of the missing clones stem from an unresolved V gene, and the remainder is unexplained. V, J and clone size are those of that table, while D and trimming were read from the DNA. The sample contains about 190,000 clones, under 90% of them found a single time. Jointly, the top ten make up about 20% of the sample.

V gives up 4 bases and J gives up 4 bases, and the segment between their germline ends measures 10 bases. Including cysteine and phenylalanine, the CDR3 has 13 amino acids. The kept DNA is CDR3 alone, 39 bases in frame from the first base. According to the germline V gene, CDR1 reads SGHRS and CDR2 reads YFSETQ. This specimen comes from a study of blood T cell repertoires in COVID-19 (dated by TCRdb to about 2020). Context from the whole study: Collaborator samples came from the United States, Italy and Spain and covered acute and convalescent phases of COVID-19. The repertoires were released in a freely available public database intended as a resource for research on the immune response to SARS-CoV-2. Where available, HLA class I and class II types were taken from metadata supplied by the sample provider and were not determined by assay-based typing. The samples were drawn from the first 160 participants of the ongoing ImmuneRACE study and from 950 to 1,500 subjects provided by 6 global collaborators. The dataset comprised deeply sampled blood TCRbeta repertoires from subjects exposed to, actively infected with, or recovered from COVID-19. The sample metadata nearly always contained a de-identified subject ID, COVID-19 status, age in years and sex. The material from the prospective study consisted of cDNA or gDNA derived from T cells, B-cell-depleted T cells, or PBMCs.

Collaborating institutions collected whole blood in K2EDTA tubes following their own protocols. For TCRbeta analysis, collaborators shipped samples as frozen whole blood, isolated PBMCs, or DNA extracted from either of those sample types. The paper as a whole reports these results and caveats: Clinical and demographic metadata were provided uncurated, with the amount varying by source and participant.

The receptor's source is a human donor in a cohort sampled during active COVID-19. The receptor chain draws on TRBV5-1 and TRBJ2-3; too little of a D gene remains to name it. The specimen sequenced was peripheral blood. The CDR3 protein: CASSDGSPDTQYF. The DNA sequence reads TGCGCCAGCAGCGACGGGTCTCCAGATACGCAGTATTTT.